These 12 T cell receptor beta chains originate from one sample sequenced in a study of identical twins. TCRdb re-called the 5' RACE reads through MiXCR, storing one row per CDR3 protein. The data hold hundreds of thousands of distinct CDR3 sequences, with 10% to 15% observed a single time. The same data also went into a second study, on yellow fever vaccine responses in identical twins.

The sample was PBMCs. The origin of the receptors is a woman aged 18-29 years in good health.

This clonotype has ten or more counts. The rearrangement joins TRBV7-9 to TRBJ1-5, with TRBD1 as a possible D gene (5 bases). The CDR3 loop spans 14 amino acids. The V and J ends lost 5 bases and 6 bases respectively, with 14 bases between them. Germline CDR1 and CDR2: SEHNR and FQNEAQ (reference sequence). CDR3: CASSEAGLVQPQHF. As DNA, the CDR3 is TGTGCCAGCAGCGAAGCAGGGTTGGTTCAGCCCCAGCATTTT.

This clonotype has at least ten counts. The chain links TRBV6-5 to TRBJ1-1, with 11 nucleotides matching TRBD1. With 0 bases clipped from V and 4 bases from J, the junction kept 1 base outside the gene matches. CDR3 length: 15 residues. Germline V CDR1 and CDR2: MNHEY, SVGAGI. The DNA of the CDR3 is TGTGCCAGCAGTTACTCGGGGACAGGGGGCACTGAAGCTTTCTTT. Protein: CASSYSGTGGTEAFF.

This clonotype was seen at least ten times. The chain uses TRBV21-1 and TRBJ2-2; no DNA check was done on the table's D call, TRBD2. TRBV21-1 is termed a pseudogene. This CDR3 region has 18 residues. The CDR3 region is CASSKVGEWGPNTGELFF. The CDR3 bases are TGTGCCAGCAGCAAAGTTGGGGAGTGGGGTCCTAACACCGGGGAGCTGTTTTTT.

This clonotype has ten or more counts. The gene calls are TRBV4-1 and TRBJ2-7; 8 bases fit TRBD2. Germline lookup yields CDR1 MGHRA and CDR2 YSYEKL. The CDR3 has 17 residues. With 5 bases clipped from V and 3 bases from J, the junction kept 15 bases outside the gene matches. CDR3 region: CASSYRGSGTSLYEQYF. The CDR3 DNA reads as TGCGCCAGCAGCTACCGGGGTAGCGGGACCTCTCTCTACGAGCAGTACTTC.

This chain uses TRBV2 with TRBJ2-2; D is unclear. Trimming removed 6 bases from V and 5 bases from J, with 16 bases in between. Germline V lookup: CDR1 SNHLY, CDR2 FYNNEI. The CDR3 is made up of 15 amino acids. This chain's CDR3 is CASRDPTEVTGELFF. In nucleotides, the CDR3 is TGTGCCAGCAGGGACCCTACAGAAGTAACCGGGGAGCTGTTTTTT.

V gene TRBV20-1 combines with J gene TRBJ1-4, with 10 positions matching TRBD1. Germline V gives CDR1 DFQATT, CDR2 SNEGSKA (reference sequence). V dropped 3 bases and J dropped 8; count of bases not matched to a gene: 9. The CDR3 is 15 amino acids. The CDR3 bases are TGCAGTGCTAGGAAGCCCGGGACAGGGGAAGAAAAACTGTTTTTT. This gives the protein CSARKPGTGEEKLFF.

This clonotype was recorded many times. V gene TRBV7-9 combines with J gene TRBJ2-7, with D tentatively TRBD2 (6 bases). CDR1 is SEHNR and CDR2 is FQNEAQ in the germline V gene (reference sequence). The CDR3 totals 15 residues. Between the trimmed V and J ends, which lost 5 bases and 1 base, there was a span of 15 bases. For the CDR3, the DNA is TGTGCCAGCAGCCAAGGGGACTCAGCATCCTACGAGCAGTACGTC. As protein: CASSQGDSASYEQYV.

There are a few counts of this clonotype. The J gene is TRBJ2-3, the V gene TRBV10-2; D may correspond to TRBD1 or TRBD2 (5 bases each). CDR3 length: 14 amino acids. Trimming took off 6 bases at V and 0 bases at J, with 10 bases between the two ends. Germline V CDR1 and CDR2: WSHSY, SAAADI. CDR3 in DNA: TGCGCCAGCAGACGGGGCGCGAGCACAGATACGCAGTATTTT. Protein: CASRRGASTDTQYF.

This clonotype has more than one count but fewer than ten. This rearrangement joins TRBV7-2 to TRBJ2-3, with 7 bases that match TRBD2. Trimming removed 2 bases from V and 2 bases from J; junction bases left unmatched: 7. The CDR3 runs 16 residues. The germline V gene encodes CDR1 SGHTA and CDR2 FQGNSA. Here the CDR3 DNA reads TGTGCCAGCAGCTTACAGGGACTACTCTCCACAGATACGCAGTATTTT. This gives the protein CASSLQGLLSTDTQYF.

This clonotype was counted only a few times. CDR3 DNA: TGCGCCAGCAGCGCTTCGGGAGCTAGCGAGCAGTACTTC. It yields the protein CASSASGASEQYF. V is TRBV5-1 and J is TRBJ2-7; D may be TRBD2 (6 bases). The CDR3 contains 13 residues. The germline V gene encodes CDR1 SGHRS and CDR2 YFSETQ. The ends were cut back, 4 bases at V and 6 bases at J, with 14 bases in the middle.

The J gene is TRBJ1-1, the V gene TRBV3-1, with D maybe TRBD1 (5 bases). CDR3 size: 13 residues. V was trimmed by 2 bases and J by 6 bases, leaving 10 bases between them. Germline V gene lookup returns CDR1 LGHDT and CDR2 YNNKEL (reference sequence). DNA of the CDR3: TGTGCCAGCAGCCAACAGGGTGGAGCTGAAGCTTTCTTT. It encodes CASSQQGGAEAFF.

This clonotype was detected only a few times. The rearrangement links TRBV5-1 to TRBJ1-5, with D possibly being TRBD1 (5 bases). Germline values: CDR1 SGHRS, CDR2 YFSETQ. The CDR3 contains 14 residues. V lost 3 bases, J lost 3 bases, and 10 bases lay in between. As DNA, the CDR3 is TGCGCCAGCAGCTCTGGAGGGGACAATCAGCCCCAGCATTTT. Translating gives CASSSGGDNQPQHF. The full variable domain, with the rest looked up from reference TRBV5-1 and TRBJ1-5, is KAGVTQTPRYLIKTRGQQVTLSCSPISGHRSVSWYQQTPGQGLQFLFEYFSETQRNKGNFPGRFSGRQFSNSRSEMNVSTLELGDSALYLCASSSGGDNQPQHFGDGTRLSIL.